The TCR beta chain under discussion was sequenced for a study of T cell responses to AZD1222 COVID-19 vaccine. The CDR3 length is 14 residues. Germline V gives CDR1 SQVTM, CDR2 ANQGSEA. Germline trimming cut 6 bases from V and 2 bases from J; bases unmatched to any gene: 9. The table came from immunoSEQ multiplex PCR; TCRdb's copy has only in-frame clones and leaves some out. This table has 160,000 or so clones, around 85% appearing once. The receptor was isolated from an adult who had recovered from COVID-19. The rearrangement joins TRBV29-1 to TRBJ2-5, with 7 positions matching TRBD2. The sample in question was peripheral blood, obtained after recovery from COVID-19. This CDR3 reads CSVRMGGAQETQYF. Here the CDR3 DNA reads TGCAGCGTCCGTATGGGAGGGGCACAAGAGACCCAGTACTTC.